This T cell receptor beta chain was observed in a study of OX40 agonist ivuxolimab in advanced cancers. For the study at large: Participants could have had prior anti-PD-1, anti-PD-L1 or anti-CTLA-4 therapy, and about 40% had some.

This clone was observed a single time. This CDR3 contains 15 residues. Germline V gives CDR1 SGHRS, CDR2 YFSETQ. V lost 0 bases and J lost 1, with 11 bases in between. Profiled with immunoSEQ multiplex PCR; TCRdb holds only in-frame clones, not every one. The sample lists 90,000 or so clones, about 89% occurring once. The chain carries TRBV5-1 and TRBJ2-7; D remains ambiguous. This TCR derives from an adult with an advanced solid tumor such as melanoma, head and neck, liver or kidney cancer. Source: CD4+ or CD8+ T cells sorted from blood, taken in a trial of the OX40 agonist ivuxolimab. Written as DNA, the CDR3 is TGCGCCAGCAGCTTGGGACACGTCGTTTCCTACGAGCAGTACTTC. Residues: CASSLGHVVSYEQYF.